One and the same sample provided the 3 T cell receptor beta chains below, sequenced in a study of OX40 agonist ivuxolimab in advanced cancers. Profiled with immunoSEQ multiplex PCR; TCRdb holds only in-frame clones, not every one. Of around 75,000 clones listed, just under 90% are singletons. The material sequenced was CD4+ or CD8+ T cells sorted from blood, taken in a trial of the OX40 agonist ivuxolimab. The receptor set was obtained from an adult with an advanced solid tumor such as melanoma, head and neck, liver or kidney cancer.

The chain has TRBV28 and TRBJ2-2; 7 nucleotides align to TRBD2. Trimming removed 2 bases from V and 5 bases from J; junction bases left unmatched: 8. The CDR3 totals 16 residues. Per germline, CDR1 MDHEN and CDR2 SYDVKM. CDR3 region: CASSLAGGYRTGELFF. CDR3 DNA sequence: TGTGCCAGCAGTTTAGCCGGGGGGTATAGGACCGGGGAGCTGTTTTTT.

The CDR3 DNA reads TGTGCCAGCTCACGGGACAGGGAGAACACTGAAGCTTTCTTT. Protein sequence: CASSRDRENTEAFF. J is TRBJ1-1 and V is TRBV18, with 9 nucleotides matching TRBD1. The length of the CDR3 is 14 residues. Germline V gene sequence: CDR1 KGHSH, CDR2 LQKENI. The junction had 1 base not matched to a gene; V was cut back by 4 bases and J by 1 base.

This clone was found a few times. J is TRBJ2-3 and V is TRBV4-1; D tentatively fits TRBD1 or TRBD2 (5 bases each). Germline V lookup: CDR1 MGHRA, CDR2 YSYEKL. V was trimmed by 4 bases and J by 4 bases, leaving 15 bases between them. The CDR3 totals 15 residues. This CDR3 reads CASSPSGGGADTQYF. CDR3 DNA sequence: TGCGCCAGCAGCCCCTCCGGTGGGGGTGCAGATACGCAGTATTTT.